Listed here are 13 T cell receptor beta chains from one sample, sequenced in a study of cytomegalovirus exposure and HLA in healthy donors. PCR involved 60 Vbeta and 13 Jbeta primers. Clones were sequenced by immunoSEQ multiplex PCR, and TCRdb holds only the in-frame ones, with some missing. Of some 130,000 clones in the sample, around four fifths were seen once. Sequenced sample: PBMCs. These receptors were taken from a woman aged 40-49 years in good health and CMV-seronegative.

This clone was observed once. V is TRBV14 and J is TRBJ2-7; TRBD2 might be the D (5 bases). The CDR3 is 14 amino acids. V shed 4 bases and J shed 2 bases, with 12 bases lying between them. The germline V gene encodes CDR1 SGHDN and CDR2 FVKESK. DNA for the CDR3: TGTGCCAGCAGCCCAATTGACTATACCTACGAGCAGTACTTC. This encodes CASSPIDYTYEQYF.

The J gene is TRBJ1-5, the V gene TRBV19, with D hard to call. The CDR3 length is 15 residues. V was pared by 3 bases and J by 4 bases, with 13 bases between. Germline CDR1 reads LNHDA; CDR2 reads SQIVND (reference sequence). CDR3 sequence: CASSIYGSNNQPQHF. CDR3 bases: TGTGCCAGTAGTATTTACGGGTCGAATAATCAGCCCCAGCATTTT.

This chain joins TRBV5-1 and TRBJ1-2; D unclear. Germline-derived CDR1 and CDR2 are SGHRS and YFSETQ. The germline V and J ends were trimmed by 1 base and 2 bases, with 15 bases remaining between them. The CDR3 covers 16 residues. The DNA of the CDR3 is TGCGCCAGCAGCTTGACCGACCTAATGAGGAACTATGGCTACACCTTC. Translation gives CASSLTDLMRNYGYTF.

The chain has TRBV4-1 and TRBJ2-3, with D possibly matching TRBD2 (6 bases). Per germline, CDR1 MGHRA and CDR2 YSYEKL. This CDR3 region has 18 residues. The V end was cut by 1 base, the J end by 0 bases, with 17 bases between. This CDR3 is CASSQVVAGRSSTDTQYF. The CDR3, as DNA: TGCGCCAGCAGCCAAGTCGTCGCGGGGCGATCTAGCACAGATACGCAGTATTTT.

This rearrangement joins TRBV18 to TRBJ1-1; the D is unclear. The CDR3 has 13 residues. Germline-derived CDR1 and CDR2 are KGHSH and LQKENI. The ends were cut back, 6 bases at V and 4 bases at J, with 12 bases in the middle. The CDR3 region has the DNA TGTGCCAGCTCGCCGGTTGCTGGCACTGAAGCTTTCTTT. Translation gives CASSPVAGTEAFF.

This clone was observed once. This chain uses TRBV5-1 with TRBJ2-5; 9 bases match TRBD1. Germline assignment: CDR1 SGHRS and CDR2 YFSETQ. The CDR3 is 15 residues long. The V and J ends lost 4 bases and 0 bases, in that order; junction bases with no gene match: 4. The CDR3 DNA is TGCGCCAGCAGCGCCCGGGACAGGGACCAAGAGACCCAGTACTTC. Encoded protein: CASSARDRDQETQYF.

V and J are TRBV30 and TRBJ1-5; D is undetermined. The germline CDR1 and CDR2 sequences are GTSNPN and SVGIG (reference sequence). Trimming pared 0 bases from V and 6 bases from J, leaving 15 bases between. The CDR3 covers 15 residues. This chain's CDR3 is CAWSVICGAGQPQHF. DNA for the CDR3: TGTGCCTGGAGTGTTATCTGCGGAGCCGGTCAGCCCCAGCATTTT.

This clone was seen more than once but under ten times. This chain uses TRBV5-1 with TRBJ1-2; D not certain. Looked up from germline, CDR1 is SGHRS and CDR2 is YFSETQ. Trimming shortened V by 0 bases and J by 12 bases, and 12 bases separated the two germline ends. This CDR3 is built from 12 residues. CDR3 bases: TGCGCCAGCAGCTTGGACGATTCGAGAAACACCTTC. It codes for CASSLDDSRNTF. Complete variable domain (other parts from reference TRBV5-1 and TRBJ1-2): KAGVTQTPRYLIKTRGQQVTLSCSPISGHRSVSWYQQTPGQGLQFLFEYFSETQRNKGNFPGRFSGRQFSNSRSEMNVSTLELGDSALYLCASSLDDSRNTFGSGTRLTVV.

The chain recombines TRBV27 with TRBJ1-1; the match to TRBD1 covers 8 bases. V dropped 9 bases and J dropped 6; count of bases not matched to a gene: 12. CDR3 length: 14 residues. The germline CDR1 and CDR2 sequences are MNHEY and SMNVEV (reference sequence). The CDR3 loop reads CASQGARGRAEAFF. The CDR3 nucleotides read TGTGCCAGTCAGGGGGCCCGGGGTAGGGCTGAAGCTTTCTTT.

The V and J genes are TRBV30 and TRBJ2-3; TRBD2 aligns across 9 bases. The germline gives CDR1 GTSNPN, CDR2 SVGIG (reference sequence). The CDR3 runs to 16 residues. Unmatched junction bases numbered 5, after V lost 0 bases and J lost 1 base. The CDR3 DNA reads as TGTGCCTGGAGTGTAGATTCTAGCGGGGGCACAGATACGCAGTATTTT. Protein: CAWSVDSSGGTDTQYF.

CDR3 in amino acids: CASSLSSSYNSPLHF. The DNA of the CDR3 is TGTGCCAGCAGCCTATCGAGCTCCTATAATTCACCCCTCCACTTT. V is TRBV5-6 and J is TRBJ1-6, with D unresolved. Trimming cost V 4 bases and J 0 bases, with 8 bases left between them. The germline V gene has CDR1 SGHDT and CDR2 YYEEEE. This CDR3 has 15 residues.

This clone showed up just a few times. The chain carries TRBV4-2 and TRBJ1-3, with D maybe TRBD1 (6 bases). V was shortened by 8 bases and J by 7 bases, with 21 bases between the two germline ends. The CDR3 totals 15 residues. CDR1 is LGHNA and CDR2 is YNFKEQ in the germline V gene. The CDR3 loop reads CASGRGDTESNTIYF. CDR3 nucleotides: TGTGCCAGCGGACGAGGGGACACGGAATCGAACACCATATATTTT.

V gene TRBV4-1 combines with J gene TRBJ1-1; D is ambiguous. Trimming took 3 bases from V and 4 from J, leaving 12 bases between them. The CDR3 totals 14 residues. Germline loops: CDR1 MGHRA, CDR2 YSYEKL. The CDR3 sequence: CASSQPGRSTEAFF. CDR3 DNA: TGCGCCAGCAGCCAGCCTGGGAGATCCACTGAAGCTTTCTTT.